This is a list of T cell receptor beta chains from one sample in a study of T cell repertoires in cytomegalovirus infection. These TCRs are of unknown antigen specificity. TCRdb processed the reads anew with MiXCR; each CDR3 protein has one entry. This sample has around 120,000 distinct CDR3 sequences, with roughly 40% found just once. This specimen was CD8+ T cells from cultured PBMCs, taken from culture after CMV antigen stimulation. The receptors derive from a human donor in good health (CMV status not recorded). Some clones in this sample may be carry-over from other donors' samples. Each CDR3 is given with its conserved first and last residue. The D gene is left open where the match is weak. Size is stated for part of the rows, as once, few or many counts, or as a class when the clone is expanded.

D: TRBD1; V: TRBV4-1; J: TRBJ1-1; size: -; DNA: TGCGCCAGCAGCCAAGATGCGGTCGACAGGGGGCGGAGAGCTTTCTTT; CDR3: CASSQDAVDRGRRAFF
D: TRBD1; V: TRBV7-2; J: TRBJ1-5; size: many; DNA: TGTGCCAGCAGCTCACAGGGGAATCAGCCCCAGCATTTT; CDR3: CASSSQGNQPQHF
D: -; V: TRBV20-1; J: TRBJ2-5; size: -; DNA: TGCAGTGTGGGAACCCAGTACTTC; CDR3: CSVGTQYF
D: TRBD1; V: TRBV7-2; J: TRBJ1-2; size: -; DNA: TGTGCCAGCAGCCCCGGGACAGGCAATGGCTACACCTTC; CDR3: CASSPGTGNGYTF
D: -; V: TRBV11-3; J: TRBJ2-1; size: few; DNA: TGTGCCAGCAGTCGTAGCTCAACACTATACAATGAGCAGTTCTTC; CDR3: CASSRSSTLYNEQFF
D: -; V: TRBV27; J: TRBJ2-3; size: once; DNA: TGTGCCAGCAGTTTATTAACGGGGGCCCTCACAGATACGCAGTATTTT; CDR3: CASSLLTGALTDTQYF
D: -; V: TRBV12-3/TRBV12-4; J: TRBJ2-7; size: -; DNA: TGTGCCAGCAGTTTAGGTGGCGGGACCCACCACGAGCAGTACTTC; CDR3: CASSLGGGTHHEQYF
D: -; V: TRBV7-2; J: TRBJ1-2; size: -; DNA: TGTGCCAGCAGCCCCAGGGAGGGCAACTATGGCTACACCTTC; CDR3: CASSPREGNYGYTF
D: TRBD1; V: TRBV18; J: TRBJ2-1; size: -; DNA: TGTGCCAGCTCACCCCGACAGGGGGCGGGAAATGAGCAGTTCTTC; CDR3: CASSPRQGAGNEQFF
D: -; V: TRBV4-1; J: TRBJ1-1; size: few; DNA: TGCGCCAGCAAGGAAGGGTTGGGCACTGAAGCTTTCTTT; CDR3: CASKEGLGTEAFF
D: -; V: TRBV11-1; J: TRBJ2-1; size: -; DNA: TGTGCCAGCAGCCGAAGTCGGGGGAGCTCCTACAATGAGCAGTTCTTC; CDR3: CASSRSRGSSYNEQFF
D: -; V: TRBV30; J: TRBJ1-5; size: few; DNA: TGTGCCTGGAGTGTACGGGCCCGAGGGCTCTATCAGCCCCAGCATTTT; CDR3: CAWSVRARGLYQPQHF
D: -; V: TRBV19; J: TRBJ1-1; size: -; DNA: TGTGCCAGTGGGATGCATGAAGCTTTCTTT; CDR3: CASGMHEAFF
D: TRBD2; V: TRBV7-6; J: TRBJ2-1; size: many; DNA: TGTGCCAGCAGCTCTTACGCGGCTAGCGGGGGTTACAATGAGCAGTTCTTC; CDR3: CASSSYAASGGYNEQFF